This T cell receptor beta chain was sequenced in a study of cytomegalovirus exposure and HLA in healthy donors. Primers for the PCR totalled 60 Vbeta and 13 Jbeta. Method: immunoSEQ multiplex PCR; TCRdb's copy keeps in-frame clones and lacks some. The table shows 100,000 to 150,000 clones, with around 78% occurring only once. CDR3 size: 16 residues. Between the trimmed V and J ends, which lost 4 bases and 3 bases, there was a span of 15 bases. Germline loops: CDR1 LNHNV, CDR2 YYDKDF (reference sequence). The material sequenced was PBMCs. The TCR comes from a woman aged 40 to 49 in good health and CMV-seronegative. The V and J genes are TRBV15 and TRBJ2-2; a weak D match, TRBD1 (6 bases). In nucleotides, the CDR3 is TGTGCCACCAGCAAAAACATGGGGGCCGACACCGGGGAGCTGTTTTTT. Its translation is CATSKNMGADTGELFF.